This T cell receptor beta chain was recovered during a study of lymphopenia after photon versus proton radiotherapy. Germline V lookup: CDR1 GTSNPN, CDR2 SVGIG (reference sequence). J was trimmed by 6 bases and V by 0 bases; bases with no gene match: 3. This CDR3 spans 14 amino acids. Libraries were prepared by immunoSEQ multiplex PCR; TCRdb keeps only in-frame clonotypes and omits some of them. The sample has 20,000 to 25,000 clones, over 65% seen once. The chain recombines TRBV30 with TRBJ2-7, with 12 bases that match TRBD1. The receptor's source is a man in his forties with gastric cancer. Sequenced material: peripheral blood, taken from a patient treated with photon-based radiotherapy. The CDR3 DNA sequence: TGTGCCTGGAGTGTAGGGACAGGGGGCTCCGAGCAGTACTTC. Translation: CAWSVGTGGSEQYF. Using reference TRBV30 and TRBJ2-7 for the parts outside the CDR3, the full variable domain is SQTIHQWPATLVQPVGSPLSLECTVEGTSNPNLYWYRQAAGRGLQLLFYSVGIGQISSEVPQNLSASRPQDRQFILSSKKLLLSDSGFYLCAWSVGTGGSEQYFGPGTRLTVT.